The next 28 T cell receptor beta chains were all read from a single sample in a study of T cells in tuberculosis (dated 2018 in TCRdb). The method was the immunoSEQ multiplex PCR assay. TCRdb stores this immuneACCESS table with in-frame sequences only. Part of the clones is absent; in the studies checked, under half of the shortfall reflects unresolved V genes, and no reason is known for the rest. The table for this sample lists 35,000 to 40,000 clones; 85% to 95% of them were counted only once. The ten largest clones add up to roughly an eighth of the sample. Sequences were obtained from PBMCs. These receptor sequences come from a donor aged 5 to 30 with latent tuberculosis or without tuberculosis infection. Some clones in this sample may be carry-over from other donors' samples.

This clone has only one observation. V gene TRBV7-8 combines with J gene TRBJ1-2; TRBD1 might be the D (6 bases). This CDR3 is built from 14 residues. The V and J ends lost 5 bases and 6 bases respectively, with 16 bases between them. Per germline, CDR1 SGHVS and CDR2 FQNEAQ. This CDR3 reads CASSPKRGWDGYTF. In DNA, the CDR3 is TGTGCCAGCAGCCCAAAGAGGGGGTGGGATGGCTACACCTTC. The full variable domain, with the rest looked up from reference TRBV7-8 and TRBJ1-2, is GAGVSQSPRYKVAKRGQDVALRCDPISGHVSLFWYQQALGQGPEFLTYFQNEAQLDKSGLPSDRFFAERPEGSVSTLKIQRTQQEDSAVYLCASSPKRGWDGYTFGSGTRLTVV.

V and J are TRBV2 and TRBJ2-7; D ambiguous. CDR3 length equals 14 residues. Germline V gene sequence: CDR1 SNHLY, CDR2 FYNNEI. The ends were cut back, 0 bases at V and 0 bases at J, with 6 bases in the middle. This CDR3 reads CASSEAPSSYEQYF. CDR3 in DNA: TGTGCCAGCAGTGAAGCGCCGAGCTCCTACGAGCAGTACTTC. Full variable domain (rest looked up from reference TRBV2 and TRBJ2-7): EPEVTQTPSHQVTQMGQEVILRCVPISNHLYFYWYRQILGQKVEFLVSFYNNEISEKSEIFDDQFSVERPDGSNFTLKIRSTKLEDSAMYFCASSEAPSSYEQYFGPGTRLTVT.

Note on this clone: One end of the junction fails to match germline, which may point to a read error. The chain is built from TRBV5-4 and TRBJ1-2; D might be TRBD1 (5 bases). The CDR3 covers 16 residues. Germline CDR1 reads SGHNT; CDR2 reads YYREEE (reference sequence). CDR3 nucleotide sequence: TGTGCCAGTAGCTTGGGGATGCTGGGGGAGGACTATGGCTACACCTTC. Its translation is CASSLGMLGEDYGYTF.

The chain recombines TRBV2 with TRBJ1-2; D gene ambiguous. The CDR3 loop spans 12 amino acids. Germline CDR1 SNHLY, CDR2 FYNNEI. V lost 2 bases to trimming and J lost 8 bases, with 9 bases between them. CDR3 nucleotides: TGTGCCAGCAGTGAATCTTGGGAGGGCTACACCTTC. Residues: CASSESWEGYTF.

This clone has only one observation. The V gene is TRBV10-3, the J gene TRBJ2-3; no definite D call. This CDR3 is 12 amino acids long. V shed 6 bases and J shed 0 bases, with 4 bases lying between them. The germline V gene encodes CDR1 ENHRY and CDR2 SYGVKD. This CDR3 is CAISRSTDTQYF. The CDR3 DNA reads TGTGCCATCAGCAGGAGCACAGATACGCAGTATTTT.

The V and J genes are TRBV6-4 and TRBJ2-3; the match to TRBD2 covers 13 bases. Trimming cost V 6 bases and J 6 bases; bases outside gene matches: 6. Germline values: CDR1 MRHNA, CDR2 SNTAGT. This CDR3 has 15 amino acids. As DNA, the CDR3 is TGTGCCAGCAGGCGACTAGCGGGGGGCCCGGATACGCAGTATTTT. Translating gives CASRRLAGGPDTQYF.

The chain has TRBV5-4 and TRBJ1-6, with 8 positions matching TRBD1. The V gene's germline CDR1 is SGHNT and CDR2 YYREEE (reference sequence). This CDR3 spans 18 amino acids. V gave up 4 bases and J gave up 0 bases; unmatched junction bases: 9. The CDR3 region is CASSTGTGLSSYNSPLHF. The CDR3 region has the DNA TGTGCCAGCAGCACCGGGACAGGCCTGAGCTCCTATAATTCACCCCTCCACTTT.

The chain carries TRBV7-9 and TRBJ1-1; possibly TRBD1 for D (5 bases). The CDR3 has 14 residues. With 1 base removed from V and 4 bases from J, the gap between germline ends came to 10 bases. Germline V gene data show CDR1 as SEHNR and CDR2 as FQNEAQ (reference sequence). CDR3 amino acids: CASSLGSGPTEAFF. CDR3 DNA: TGTGCCAGCAGCTTAGGTTCAGGGCCCACTGAAGCTTTCTTT.

This chain links TRBV29-1 with TRBJ2-1; D is possibly TRBD2 (5 bases). V lost 7 bases to trimming and J lost 3 bases, with 13 bases between them. The germline CDR1 and CDR2 sequences are SQVTM and ANQGSEA. The CDR3 covers 13 residues. In nucleotides, the CDR3 is TGCAGCGCCCAACCTGACTACTACAATGAGCAGTTCTTC. It specifies CSAQPDYYNEQFF.

This clone was recorded once. The chain employs TRBV19 and TRBJ1-2, with D uncertain. Germline V gives CDR1 LNHDA, CDR2 SQIVND (reference sequence). Deletions cut 1 base from V and 4 bases from J, with 7 bases between. The CDR3 is 13 amino acids. The CDR3 coding sequence is TGTGCCAGTAGTATAGTTGGCAGCTATGGCTACACCTTC. Protein: CASSIVGSYGYTF. The variable domain in full, completed from reference TRBV19 and TRBJ1-2, reads DGGITQSPKYLFRKEGQNVTLSCEQNLNHDAMYWYRQDPGQGLRLIYYSQIVNDFQKGDIAEGYSVSREKKESFPLTVTSAQKNPTAFYLCASSIVGSYGYTFGSGTRLTVV.

The V gene is TRBV30, the J gene TRBJ2-3; 9 nucleotides match TRBD2. The CDR3 contains 16 residues. The J segment lost 1 base and the V segment lost 3 bases, leaving 8 bases of the junction unmatched. Germline assignment: CDR1 GTSNPN and CDR2 SVGIG (reference sequence). The CDR3 DNA sequence: TGTGCCTGGAGCCAGGGACTAGCAGCGGGCACAGATACGCAGTATTTT. Its protein product is CAWSQGLAAGTDTQYF.

The chain joins TRBV6-5 to TRBJ1-1; D is undetermined. Germline assignment: CDR1 MNHEY and CDR2 SVGAGI. V was pared by 2 bases and J by 1 base, with 11 bases between. The CDR3 length is 15 residues. The CDR3 DNA is TGTGCCAGCAGTTACACGCAACCTACGAACACTGAAGCTTTCTTT. It translates to CASSYTQPTNTEAFF.

V and J are TRBV5-6 and TRBJ1-4; 10 bases fit TRBD1. This CDR3 has 17 amino acids. Trimming cost V 4 bases and J 5 bases; bases outside gene matches: 11. The V gene's germline CDR1 is SGHDT and CDR2 YYEEEE. CDR3 amino acids: CASSLYVGQGGNEKLFF. In DNA, the CDR3 is TGTGCCAGCAGCCTCTACGTCGGACAGGGGGGGAATGAAAAACTGTTTTTT.

The genes are TRBV25-1 and TRBJ2-3; 11 nucleotides align to TRBD2. Germline assignment: CDR1 MGHDK and CDR2 SYGVNS. The junction had 6 bases not matched to a gene; V was cut back by 2 bases and J by 2 bases. The CDR3 consists of 17 residues. The CDR3 loop is CASSEGSGGAFTDTQYF. CDR3 DNA: TGTGCCAGCAGTGAAGGTAGCGGGGGGGCCTTCACAGATACGCAGTATTTT.

This chain uses TRBV4-1 with TRBJ1-4; perhaps TRBD1 as D (5 bases). The V end lost 3 bases, the J end lost 3 bases, and 17 bases lay between the germline ends. This CDR3 spans 17 amino acids. Per germline, CDR1 MGHRA and CDR2 YSYEKL. The CDR3: CASSQLGRGGSNEKLFF. The CDR3 coding sequence is TGCGCCAGCAGCCAGTTGGGGCGGGGGGGATCTAATGAAAAACTGTTTTTT.

This clone came up a few times. This chain connects TRBV12-5 to TRBJ2-7, with TRBD2 matching 14 bases. The CDR3 loop spans 18 amino acids. The V gene end was trimmed by 5 bases and the J gene end by 5 bases; junction bases not matched to a gene: 14. Germline CDR1 reads LGHNT; CDR2 reads FRNRAP. CDR3 nucleotide sequence: TGTGCTAGTGGTCTGGGACTAGCGGGGGCGCTTAATTTTGACGAGCAGTACGTC. Residues: CASGLGLAGALNFDEQYV.

V and J are TRBV12-5 and TRBJ2-1, with 7 bases lining up with TRBD1. The J segment lost 6 bases and the V segment lost 2 bases, leaving 10 bases of the junction unmatched. CDR3 size: 16 residues. Germline V CDR1 and CDR2: LGHNT, FRNRAP. The CDR3 sequence is CASGLIPGQFFNEQFF. CDR3 DNA: TGTGCTAGTGGTTTGATTCCGGGACAGTTTTTCAATGAGCAGTTCTTC.

This chain uses TRBV7-2 with TRBJ1-1; D is unclear. This CDR3 comprises 14 residues. The germline V gene has CDR1 SGHTA and CDR2 FQGNSA. V lost 2 bases to trimming and J lost 3 bases, with 10 bases between them. CDR3 region: CASSLSPQHTEAFF. The DNA for the CDR3 is TGTGCCAGCAGCTTATCCCCACAGCACACTGAAGCTTTCTTT.

The rearrangement uses TRBV6-6 and TRBJ1-2; D not certain. The ends were cut back, 2 bases at V and 0 bases at J, with 7 bases in the middle. Germline CDR1 is MNHNY and CDR2 is SVGAGI (reference sequence). This CDR3 has 14 residues. The CDR3 here is CASSYGQANYGYTF. CDR3 bases: TGTGCCAGCAGTTACGGGCAGGCTAACTATGGCTACACCTTC.

J is TRBJ1-5 and V is TRBV7-9, with 8 bases fitting TRBD1. V shed 2 bases and J 3 bases; nucleotides not matched to a gene: 3. CDR3 size: 15 residues. Germline CDR1 is SEHNR and CDR2 is FQNEAQ (reference sequence). The CDR3 coding sequence is TGTGCCAGCAGCTTACAGGGGGCGGACAATCAGCCCCAGCATTTT. It translates to CASSLQGADNQPQHF. The whole variable domain, filled in from reference TRBV7-9 and TRBJ1-5, reads DTGVSQNPRHKITKRGQNVTFRCDPISEHNRLYWYRQTLGQGPEFLTYFQNEAQLEKSRLLSDRFSAERPKGSFSTLEIQRTEQGDSAMYLCASSLQGADNQPQHFGDGTRLSIL.

This chain connects TRBV6-1 to TRBJ1-2, with TRBD1 as a possible D gene (5 bases). Deletions cut 7 bases from V and 2 bases from J, with 11 bases between. The V gene's germline CDR1 is MNHNS and CDR2 SASEGT. The CDR3 runs to 13 residues. The CDR3 DNA is TGTGCCAGCACCTTCGACAGAAACTATGGCTACACCTTC. Its translation is CASTFDRNYGYTF.

This rearrangement joins TRBV7-3 to TRBJ2-5, with 9 bases lining up with TRBD2. The J segment lost 5 bases and the V segment lost 1 base, leaving 5 bases of the junction unmatched. Germline V CDR1 and CDR2: SGHTA, FQGTGA. The CDR3 loop spans 15 amino acids. CDR3: CASSLSGGARETQYF. DNA for the CDR3: TGTGCCAGCAGCTTAAGCGGGGGGGCACGGGAGACCCAGTACTTC.

V usage is TRBV5-1 and J usage is TRBJ2-1; the D gene is possibly TRBD1 (6 bases). Trimming shortened V by 4 bases and J by 0 bases, and 11 bases separated the two germline ends. CDR3 length equals 15 residues. Per the germline V gene, CDR1 is SGHRS and CDR2 is YFSETQ. CDR3 amino acids: CASSRTGSSYNEQFF. CDR3 nucleotides: TGCGCCAGCAGCCGTACAGGGAGCTCCTACAATGAGCAGTTCTTC. The variable domain in full, with the rest retrieved from reference TRBV5-1 and TRBJ2-1, is KAGVTQTPRYLIKTRGQQVTLSCSPISGHRSVSWYQQTPGQGLQFLFEYFSETQRNKGNFPGRFSGRQFSNSRSEMNVSTLELGDSALYLCASSRTGSSYNEQFFGPGTRLTVL.

The genes are TRBV25-1 and TRBJ2-3; 9 positions agree with TRBD1. Trimming cost V 3 bases and J 4 bases; bases outside gene matches: 8. Germline CDR1 and CDR2: MGHDK and SYGVNS. The CDR3 extends over 16 amino acids. CDR3: CASSDGGTGSADTQYF. DNA for the CDR3: TGTGCCAGCAGTGACGGCGGGACAGGGAGCGCAGATACGCAGTATTTT.

The chain combines TRBV6-6 with TRBJ2-3; 9 nucleotides agree with TRBD2. J lost 0 bases, V lost 5 bases, and 6 bases had no gene match. Germline values: CDR1 MNHNY, CDR2 SVGAGI (reference sequence). The CDR3 has 16 residues. In DNA form, the CDR3 reads TGTGCCAGCAGTATTTTGCGGGGGGGAAGCACAGATACGCAGTATTTT. Protein sequence: CASSILRGGSTDTQYF.

The rearrangement links TRBV18 to TRBJ1-6; 8 bases map to TRBD1. The germline V gene encodes CDR1 KGHSH and CDR2 LQKENI. The CDR3 sequence is 18 residues long. V gave up 6 bases and J gave up 4 bases; unmatched junction bases: 14. CDR3 region: CASSQNDRGSIYNSPLHF. The CDR3 bases are TGTGCCAGCTCCCAAAACGACAGGGGTTCAATATATAATTCACCCCTCCACTTT.

The V gene is TRBV6-1, the J gene TRBJ2-7; no reliable D call. CDR1 is MNHNS, CDR2 SASEGT, per germline. The ends were cut back, 1 base at V and 2 bases at J, with 15 bases in the middle. The CDR3 is 16 residues long. For the CDR3, the DNA is TGTGCCAGCAGTGAAGAGGCAGGTTTGCACACCTACGAGCAGTACTTC. Its protein product is CASSEEAGLHTYEQYF.

This sequence joins TRBV28 and TRBJ1-2; D not certain. Trimming pared 2 bases from V and 0 bases from J, leaving 13 bases between. Germline-derived CDR1 and CDR2 are MDHEN and SYDVKM. The CDR3 spans 16 residues. The CDR3 DNA sequence: TGTGCCAGCAGTTTAGTCACCAGGCCTACTAACTATGGCTACACCTTC. Amino acids: CASSLVTRPTNYGYTF.